These 27 T cell receptor beta chains originate from one sample sequenced in a study of Tregs in tolerant kidney transplant recipients. Generated by immunoSEQ multiplex PCR, the TCRdb table keeps only in-frame clones and is missing some. The sample includes about 87,000 clones, roughly 93% of them seen just once. This specimen consisted of CD4+ T cells from blood, obtained before the transplant. Receptors were obtained from a human donor who received a combined kidney and bone marrow transplant.

The J gene is TRBJ2-5, the V gene TRBV2; the D gene is possibly TRBD2 (7 bases). This CDR3 is built from 16 residues. V gave up 8 bases and J gave up 3 bases, with 22 bases separating them. Germline V lookup: CDR1 SNHLY, CDR2 FYNNEI. The CDR3 sequence is CASPKEGGGPEETQYF. The CDR3 DNA reads TGTGCCAGCCCTAAAGAAGGGGGAGGGCCGGAAGAGACCCAGTACTTC.

The rearrangement links TRBV28 to TRBJ2-3; the match to TRBD1 covers 9 bases. The CDR3 totals 16 residues. From germline, CDR1 is MDHEN and CDR2 SYDVKM. V dropped 6 bases and J dropped 4; count of bases not matched to a gene: 11. In DNA form, the CDR3 reads TGTGCCAGCAGCCGAACAGGGGGCGCGTACCCAGATACGCAGTATTTT. It encodes CASSRTGGAYPDTQYF.

V gene TRBV29-1 combines with J gene TRBJ2-5; D ambiguous. From germline, CDR1 is SQVTM and CDR2 ANQGSEA. The V and J ends lost 0 bases and 4 bases respectively, with 3 bases between them. The CDR3 is 11 amino acids. The CDR3 DNA is TGCAGCGTTGAAGATCGAGAGACCCAGTACTTC. Its translation is CSVEDRETQYF.

This clone has just one count. The chain links TRBV9 to TRBJ1-3; 8 bases are a match to TRBD1. CDR3 length: 18 residues. V gave up 4 bases and J gave up 2 bases; unmatched junction bases: 14. CDR1 is SGDLS and CDR2 is YYNGEE in the germline V gene. CDR3 loop: CASSLMGAGRGPGNTIYF. CDR3 bases: TGTGCCAGCAGCCTCATGGGAGCAGGCAGGGGGCCTGGAAACACCATATATTTT. Together with reference TRBV9 and TRBJ1-3, the CDR3 gives the full variable domain: DSGVTQTPKHLITATGQRVTLRCSPRSGDLSVYWYQQSLDQGLQFLIQYYNGEERAKGNILERFSAQQFPDLHSELNLSSLELGDSALYFCASSLMGAGRGPGNTIYFGEGSWLTVV.

This chain links TRBV29-1 with TRBJ2-2; D not resolved. Germline CDR1 and CDR2: SQVTM and ANQGSEA. The ends were cut back, 4 bases at V and 1 base at J, with 7 bases in the middle. This CDR3 contains 13 residues. The CDR3 nucleotides read TGCAGCGTTGGATCGGGGAACACCGGGGAGCTGTTTTTT. This codes for CSVGSGNTGELFF.

This sequence joins TRBV7-9 and TRBJ2-5, with 12 bases lining up with TRBD2. The CDR3 runs to 15 residues. Germline lookup yields CDR1 SEHNR and CDR2 FQNEAQ (reference sequence). V lost 1 base, J lost 3 bases, and 0 bases stayed unmatched. CDR3 in DNA: TGTGCCAGCAGCTTAGGACTAGCGGGAGAAGAGACCCAGTACTTC. Translated: CASSLGLAGEETQYF.

The chain carries TRBV10-3 and TRBJ2-7; 11 positions agree with TRBD2. Germline-derived CDR1 and CDR2 are ENHRY and SYGVKD. The CDR3 has 14 amino acids. V lost 6 bases to trimming and J lost 0 bases; unmatched junction nucleotides: 1. The CDR3 here is CAIRLAGDSYEQYF. CDR3 DNA: TGTGCCATCAGACTAGCGGGGGACTCCTACGAGCAGTACTTC.

The chain combines TRBV9 with TRBJ2-5, with 8 bases that match TRBD2. Germline CDR1 SGDLS, CDR2 YYNGEE. The CDR3 has 14 residues. Trimming took 0 bases from V and 5 from J; bases not matched to a gene: 3. The CDR3 protein is CASSVAGGTETQYF. CDR3 nucleotide sequence: TGTGCCAGCAGCGTAGCGGGAGGGACGGAGACCCAGTACTTC.

This chain joins TRBV7-3 and TRBJ2-1, with 10 positions matching TRBD2. Trimming cost V 2 bases and J 7 bases; bases outside gene matches: 5. This CDR3 has 15 amino acids. Germline loops: CDR1 SGHTA, CDR2 FQGTGA. The CDR3 sequence: CASSLSSGSGNEQFF. The CDR3 DNA is TGTGCCAGCAGCTTATCTAGCGGGAGTGGTAATGAGCAGTTCTTC. The full variable domain, with the rest looked up from reference TRBV7-3 and TRBJ2-1, is GAGVSQTPSNKVTEKGKYVELRCDPISGHTALYWYRQSLGQGPEFLIYFQGTGAADDSGLPNDRFFAVRPEGSVSTLKIQRTERGDSAVYLCASSLSSGSGNEQFFGPGTRLTVL.

The CDR3 region is CASSLAGGEGYTF. CDR3 nucleotide sequence: TGTGCCAGCAGCTTAGCGGGAGGGGAGGGCTACACCTTC. The chain has TRBV7-8 and TRBJ1-2; a weak D match, TRBD1 (5 bases). Germline-derived CDR1 and CDR2 are SGHVS and FQNEAQ. With 0 bases removed from V and 8 bases from J, the gap between germline ends came to 10 bases. The CDR3 is made up of 13 amino acids.

The V call is TRBV29-1, the J call TRBJ2-2; D may be TRBD1 (6 bases). Trimming took off 5 bases at V and 7 bases at J, with 14 bases between the two ends. The CDR3 consists of 13 residues. Looked up from germline, CDR1 is SQVTM and CDR2 is ANQGSEA. The CDR3 here is CSVRTVLGGELFF. The CDR3 DNA reads as TGCAGCGTTCGGACAGTTTTAGGCGGGGAGCTGTTTTTT.

Comments on this clone: Other DNA sequences within the sample encode an identical CDR3. The chain carries TRBV28 and TRBJ1-6; D might be TRBD1 (6 bases). This CDR3 comprises 16 residues. V was cut by 5 bases and J by 5 bases, with 16 bases left in between. Germline CDR1 MDHEN, CDR2 SYDVKM. The CDR3 here is CASSPRTAANNSPLHF. In nucleotides, the CDR3 is TGTGCCAGCAGTCCCCGGACAGCTGCCAATAATTCACCCCTCCACTTT.

The gene calls are TRBV4-2 and TRBJ2-3; TRBD2 aligns across 9 bases. The CDR3 has 17 residues. Germline CDR1 LGHNA, CDR2 YNFKEQ. V shed 3 bases and J 9 bases; nucleotides not matched to a gene: 16. The CDR3 region has the DNA TGTGCCAGCAGCCAGTCCCTAGTGGCGGGAGGGCAAGACACGCAGTATTTT. It encodes CASSQSLVAGGQDTQYF.

This chain joins TRBV10-3 and TRBJ1-5; D is perhaps TRBD1 (6 bases). V lost 7 bases and J lost 0, with 25 bases in between. The length of the CDR3 is 19 residues. The germline V gene encodes CDR1 ENHRY and CDR2 SYGVKD. The chain's CDR3 is CAITPRGALGGCSNQPQHF. The CDR3 nucleotides are TGTGCCATCACCCCGCGGGGGGCGTTGGGGGGATGTAGCAATCAGCCCCAGCATTTT.

V is TRBV6-6 and J is TRBJ2-1; D is perhaps TRBD2 (5 bases). Trimming removed 2 bases at V and 10 bases at J, with 15 bases between. The CDR3 sequence is 14 residues long. The germline V gene encodes CDR1 MNHNY and CDR2 SVGAGI (reference sequence). The CDR3 loop is CASSYKAGVSEQFF. The CDR3 DNA reads as TGTGCCAGCAGTTACAAAGCCGGGGTTAGCGAGCAGTTCTTC.

The chain recombines TRBV11-1 with TRBJ2-2; D is possibly TRBD1 (7 bases). The CDR3 spans 15 residues. The germline V and J ends were trimmed by 5 bases and 3 bases, with 13 bases remaining between them. Germline V gives CDR1 SGHAT, CDR2 FQDESV (reference sequence). The CDR3 sequence: CASSGQGGDTGELFF. The CDR3 nucleotides read TGTGCCAGCAGCGGGCAGGGGGGTGACACCGGGGAGCTGTTTTTT.

The rearrangement joins TRBV7-8 to TRBJ1-1; D call uncertain. Germline values: CDR1 SGHVS, CDR2 FQNEAQ. This CDR3 comprises 12 residues. The V end lost 5 bases, the J end lost 6 bases, and 10 bases lay between the germline ends. The CDR3 is CASSPPEAEAFF. In DNA form, the CDR3 reads TGTGCCAGCAGCCCCCCGGAGGCTGAAGCTTTCTTT.

This sequence joins TRBV10-3 and TRBJ1-2, with 8 nucleotides matching TRBD1. CDR3 length equals 13 residues. Losses at the gene ends were 4 bases for V and 8 bases for J; bases not matched to a gene: 6. Looked up from germline, CDR1 is ENHRY and CDR2 is SYGVKD. The CDR3 region is CAISGQGTWGYTF. CDR3 coding DNA: TGTGCCATCAGTGGACAGGGGACGTGGGGCTACACCTTC.

This clone was detected once. One end of the junction fails to match germline, which may point to a read error. The chain employs TRBV10-2 and TRBJ1-2; D is undetermined. This CDR3 spans 10 amino acids. Germline CDR1 WSHSY, CDR2 SAAADI. The DNA of the CDR3 is TGCGCCAGCAGGGGAGGTGGCCACACCTTC. Protein sequence: CASRGGGHTF.

The J gene is TRBJ2-3, the V gene TRBV11-3, with D perhaps matching TRBD2 (6 bases). The CDR3 spans 15 residues. Germline V lookup: CDR1 SGHNT, CDR2 YENEEA. Trimming left V 1 base short and J 0 bases short, with 8 bases between. The CDR3 nucleotides are TGTGCCAGCAGCTTAGTACGGGGGAGCACAGATACGCAGTATTTT. This encodes CASSLVRGSTDTQYF.

This clone was recorded once. The chain joins TRBV4-2 to TRBJ2-5; D call uncertain. CDR1 LGHNA and CDR2 YNFKEQ come from the germline V gene. Between the trimmed V and J ends, which lost 1 base and 2 bases, there was a span of 14 bases. This CDR3 is 16 amino acids long. The chain's CDR3 is CASSQGYSGRQETQYF. DNA of the CDR3: TGTGCCAGCAGCCAAGGTTACTCAGGTCGGCAAGAGACCCAGTACTTC.

V and J are TRBV7-2 and TRBJ2-1, with 8 bases identical to TRBD1. Germline V gene data show CDR1 as SGHTA and CDR2 as FQGNSA. The V segment lost 5 bases and the J segment 9 bases; nucleotides outside the gene matches: 9. The CDR3 extends over 14 amino acids. The CDR3 sequence: CASSIQTGAGEQFF. The CDR3, as DNA: TGTGCCAGCAGCATACAGACAGGGGCAGGTGAGCAGTTCTTC.

The chain combines TRBV18 with TRBJ1-6, with 7 bases aligning to TRBD1. The CDR3 contains 16 residues. The ends lost 4 bases at V and 0 bases at J; junction bases unmatched: 3. CDR1 is KGHSH, CDR2 LQKENI, per germline. CDR3 sequence: CASSRDRSSYNSPLHF. The CDR3 DNA sequence: TGTGCCAGCTCACGGGACAGAAGCTCCTATAATTCACCCCTCCACTTT.

The V gene is TRBV9, the J gene TRBJ2-1, with 7 nucleotides matching TRBD2. V trimming: 5 bases; J trimming: 0 bases; junction bases outside the gene matches: 8. In germline, CDR1 is SGDLS, CDR2 YYNGEE. The CDR3 has 16 residues. The chain's CDR3 is CASSREGRSSYNEQFF. CDR3 nucleotides: TGTGCCAGCAGTAGGGAGGGCCGAAGCTCCTACAATGAGCAGTTCTTC.

V is TRBV27 and J is TRBJ2-7; 9 bases agree with TRBD1. This CDR3 is built from 15 residues. Trimming took 6 bases from V and 3 from J; bases not matched to a gene: 9. Per the germline V gene, CDR1 is MNHEY and CDR2 is SMNVEV (reference sequence). CDR3 amino acids: CASRVTGTGIYEQYF. The CDR3 region has the DNA TGTGCCAGCAGAGTCACCGGGACAGGGATCTACGAGCAGTACTTC.

The chain carries TRBV5-5 and TRBJ2-3; the match to TRBD2 covers 7 bases. The CDR3 runs to 15 residues. Germline-derived CDR1 and CDR2 are SGHKS and YYEKEE (reference sequence). Trimming at V came to 0 bases and at J to 3 bases, leaving 4 bases not matched to a gene. Here the CDR3 reads CASSLGAGRTDTQYF. As DNA, the CDR3 is TGTGCCAGCAGCTTGGGAGCGGGACGGACAGATACGCAGTATTTT.

The chain couples TRBV7-8 to TRBJ2-3; 13 nucleotides align to TRBD2. Looked up from germline, CDR1 is SGHVS and CDR2 is FQNEAQ. The CDR3 sequence is 18 residues long. The junction had 6 bases not matched to a gene; V was cut back by 2 bases and J by 1 base. The CDR3 sequence: CASSLHRGTSGGTDTQYF. Written as DNA, the CDR3 is TGTGCCAGCAGCTTACATAGGGGGACTAGCGGGGGCACAGATACGCAGTATTTT.